This T cell receptor beta chain was identified during a study of blood T cell repertoires in COVID-19. Whole-study context: Spain, Italy and the United States supplied samples that represented acute and convalescent COVID-19.

Only in-frame clones appear in the TCRdb table, and some are missing; sequencing was by immunoSEQ multiplex PCR. The sample lists roughly 130,000 clones, around 90% seen once, with roughly 3.7% in the top ten. The germline V and J ends were trimmed by 2 bases and 5 bases, with 18 bases remaining between them. This CDR3 spans 16 amino acids. Germline-derived CDR1 and CDR2 are SGHVS and FNYEAQ. This sequence joins TRBV7-6 and TRBJ2-5; D may be TRBD2 (6 bases). The sequenced sample consisted of peripheral blood. The sequence came from a man aged 45-60 years with active COVID-19. The CDR3 loop is CASSLRIGGASETQYF. The DNA of the CDR3 is TGTGCCAGCAGCTTAAGGATCGGCGGGGCTTCGGAGACCCAGTACTTC. Together with reference TRBV7-6 and TRBJ2-5, the CDR3 gives the full variable domain: GAGVSQSPRYKVTKRGQDVALRCDPISGHVSLYWYRQALGQGPEFLTYFNYEAQQDKSGLPNDRFSAERPEGSISTLTIQRTEQRDSAMYRCASSLRIGGASETQYFGPGTRLLVL.